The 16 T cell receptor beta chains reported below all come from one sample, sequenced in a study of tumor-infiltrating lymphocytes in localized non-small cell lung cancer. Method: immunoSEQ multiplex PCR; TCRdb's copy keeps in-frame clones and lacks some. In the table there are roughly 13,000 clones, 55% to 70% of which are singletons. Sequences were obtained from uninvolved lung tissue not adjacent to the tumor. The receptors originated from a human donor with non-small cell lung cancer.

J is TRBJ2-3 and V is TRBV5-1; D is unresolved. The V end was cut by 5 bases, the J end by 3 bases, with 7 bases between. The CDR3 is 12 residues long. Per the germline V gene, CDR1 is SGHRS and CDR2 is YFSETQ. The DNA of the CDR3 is TGCGCCAGCAGTTACGGGACAGATACGCAGTATTTT. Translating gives CASSYGTDTQYF.

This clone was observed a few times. CDR3 loop: CASSLRLQNTEAFF. The CDR3 DNA reads as TGTGCCAGCAGTTTACGGCTTCAGAACACTGAAGCTTTCTTT. V and J are TRBV27 and TRBJ1-1; D is uncertain. The CDR3 runs 14 residues. V was clipped by 2 bases and J by 1 base, with 8 bases between them. Germline V lookup: CDR1 MNHEY, CDR2 SMNVEV (reference sequence).

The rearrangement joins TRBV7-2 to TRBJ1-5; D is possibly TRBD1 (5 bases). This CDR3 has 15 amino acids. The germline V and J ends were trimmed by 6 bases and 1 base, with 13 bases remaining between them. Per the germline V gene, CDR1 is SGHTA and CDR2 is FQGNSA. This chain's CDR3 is CASSPGGPSNQPQHF. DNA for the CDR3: TGTGCCAGCAGTCCGGGGGGTCCGAGCAATCAGCCCCAGCATTTT.

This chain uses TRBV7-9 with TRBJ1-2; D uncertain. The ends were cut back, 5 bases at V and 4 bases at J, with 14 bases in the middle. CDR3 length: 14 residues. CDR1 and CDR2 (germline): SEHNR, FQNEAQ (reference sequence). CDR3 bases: TGTGCCAGCAGCCTGGCCGGACCGCCCTATGGCTACACCTTC. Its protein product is CASSLAGPPYGYTF. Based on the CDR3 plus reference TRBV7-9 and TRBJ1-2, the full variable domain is DTGVSQNPRHKITKRGQNVTFRCDPISEHNRLYWYRQTLGQGPEFLTYFQNEAQLEKSRLLSDRFSAERPKGSFSTLEIQRTEQGDSAMYLCASSLAGPPYGYTFGSGTRLTVV.

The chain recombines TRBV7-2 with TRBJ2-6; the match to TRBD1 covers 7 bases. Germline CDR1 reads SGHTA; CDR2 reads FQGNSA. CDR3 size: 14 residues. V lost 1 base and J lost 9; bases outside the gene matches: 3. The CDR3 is CASSLEQGNNVLTF. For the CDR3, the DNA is TGTGCCAGCAGCTTAGAACAGGGGAACAACGTCCTGACTTTC.

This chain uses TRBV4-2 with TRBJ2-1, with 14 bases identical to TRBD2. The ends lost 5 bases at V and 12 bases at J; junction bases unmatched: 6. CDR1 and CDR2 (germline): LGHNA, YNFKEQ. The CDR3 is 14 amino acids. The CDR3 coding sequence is TGTGCCAGCAGCGGGACTAGCGGGAGTAGTAGGCAGTTCTTC. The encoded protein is CASSGTSGSSRQFF.

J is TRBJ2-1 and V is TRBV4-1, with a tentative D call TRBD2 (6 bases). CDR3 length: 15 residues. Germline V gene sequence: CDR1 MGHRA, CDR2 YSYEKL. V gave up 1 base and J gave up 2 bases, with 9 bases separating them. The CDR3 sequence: CASSQGTTTYNEQFF. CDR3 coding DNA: TGCGCCAGCAGCCAAGGGACTACTACCTACAATGAGCAGTTCTTC.

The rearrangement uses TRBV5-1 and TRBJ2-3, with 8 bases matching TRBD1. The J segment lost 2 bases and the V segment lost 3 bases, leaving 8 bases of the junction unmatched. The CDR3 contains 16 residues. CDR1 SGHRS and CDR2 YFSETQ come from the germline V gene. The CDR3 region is CASSSSRTGITDTQYF. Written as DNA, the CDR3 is TGCGCCAGCAGCTCGTCACGGACAGGGATCACAGATACGCAGTATTTT.

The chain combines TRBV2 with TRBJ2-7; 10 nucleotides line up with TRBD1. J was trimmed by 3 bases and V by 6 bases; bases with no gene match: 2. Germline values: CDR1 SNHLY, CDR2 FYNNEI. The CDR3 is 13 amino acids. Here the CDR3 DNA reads TGTGCCAGCAGAGACAGGGGGCTCTACGAGCAGTACTTC. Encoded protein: CASRDRGLYEQYF.

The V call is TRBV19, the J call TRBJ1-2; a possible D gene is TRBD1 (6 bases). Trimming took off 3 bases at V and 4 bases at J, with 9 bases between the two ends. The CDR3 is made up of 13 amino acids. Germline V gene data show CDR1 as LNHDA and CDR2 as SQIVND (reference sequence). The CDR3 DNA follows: TGTGCCAGTAGTATCACAGGGAGCTATGGCTACACCTTC. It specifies CASSITGSYGYTF. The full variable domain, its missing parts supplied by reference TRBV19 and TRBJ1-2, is DGGITQSPKYLFRKEGQNVTLSCEQNLNHDAMYWYRQDPGQGLRLIYYSQIVNDFQKGDIAEGYSVSREKKESFPLTVTSAQKNPTAFYLCASSITGSYGYTFGSGTRLTVV.

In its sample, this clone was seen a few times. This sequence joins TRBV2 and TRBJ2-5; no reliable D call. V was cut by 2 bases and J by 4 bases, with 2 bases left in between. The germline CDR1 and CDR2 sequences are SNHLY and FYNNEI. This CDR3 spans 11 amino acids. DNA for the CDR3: TGTGCCAGCAGTGAAAGAGAGACCCAGTACTTC. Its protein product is CASSERETQYF.

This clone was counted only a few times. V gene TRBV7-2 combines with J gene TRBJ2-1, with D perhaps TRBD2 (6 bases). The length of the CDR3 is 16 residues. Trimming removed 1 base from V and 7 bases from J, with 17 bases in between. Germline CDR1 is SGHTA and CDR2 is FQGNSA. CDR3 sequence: CASSLGGVGGQNEQFF. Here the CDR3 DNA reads TGTGCCAGCAGCTTAGGGGGGGTTGGCGGCCAGAATGAGCAGTTCTTC. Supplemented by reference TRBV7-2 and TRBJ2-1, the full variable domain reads GAGVSQSPSNKVTEKGKDVELRCDPISGHTALYWYRQSLGQGLEFLIYFQGNSAPDKSGLPSDRFSAERTGGSVSTLTIQRTQQEDSAVYLCASSLGGVGGQNEQFFGPGTRLTVL.

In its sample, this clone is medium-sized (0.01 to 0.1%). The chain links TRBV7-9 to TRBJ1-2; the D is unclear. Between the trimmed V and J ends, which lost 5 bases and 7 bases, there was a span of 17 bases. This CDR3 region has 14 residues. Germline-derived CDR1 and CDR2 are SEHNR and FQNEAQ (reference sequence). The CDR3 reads CASSDGEPSGGYTF. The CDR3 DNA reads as TGTGCCAGCAGCGATGGGGAGCCAAGTGGTGGCTACACCTTC.

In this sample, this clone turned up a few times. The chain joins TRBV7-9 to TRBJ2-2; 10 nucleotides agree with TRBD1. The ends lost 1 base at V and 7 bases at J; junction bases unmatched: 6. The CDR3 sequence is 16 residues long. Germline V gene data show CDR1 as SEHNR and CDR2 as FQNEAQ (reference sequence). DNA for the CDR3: TGTGCCAGCAGCTTAGGACAGGGGGCAAGTGGCGGGGAGCTGTTTTTT. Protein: CASSLGQGASGGELFF.

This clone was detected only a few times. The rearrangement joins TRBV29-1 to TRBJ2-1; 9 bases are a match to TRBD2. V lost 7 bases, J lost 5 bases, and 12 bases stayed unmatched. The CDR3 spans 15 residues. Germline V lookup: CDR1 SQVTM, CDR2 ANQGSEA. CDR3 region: CSAPLSGGPNNEQFF. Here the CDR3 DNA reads TGCAGCGCCCCTCTGAGCGGGGGGCCTAACAATGAGCAGTTCTTC.

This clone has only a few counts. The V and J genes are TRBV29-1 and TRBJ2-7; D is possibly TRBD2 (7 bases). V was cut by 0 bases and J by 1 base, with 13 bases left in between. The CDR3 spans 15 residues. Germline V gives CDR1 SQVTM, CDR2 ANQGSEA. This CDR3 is CSVEDVGGGSYEQYF. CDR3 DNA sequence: TGCAGCGTTGAAGATGTGGGAGGGGGATCCTACGAGCAGTACTTC.